This T cell receptor (beta chain) is from a study of blood T cells in healthy people across ages. Study conclusions and caveats: Fewer expanded clones and more diversity marked long-lived versus aged donors. Naive T cell percentage strongly correlated with TCR beta diversity. The authors considered diversity estimates from one million T cells to be underestimates.

A second PCR, run for about 6 to 12 cycles, used a sample-barcoded 5' primer plus a J-beta primer mix. TCRdb independently ran MiXCR on the 5' RACE reads; one entry per CDR3 protein. The table has about 1.8 million distinct CDR3 sequences, approximately 50% seen once; the top ten hold approximately 2.1%. Germline assignment: CDR1 MGHRA and CDR2 YSYEKL. Trimming removed 0 bases at V and 9 bases at J, with 16 bases between. The CDR3 consists of 15 residues. As to this clonotype: Its specificity is not known.

The chain couples TRBV4-1 to TRBJ2-3; tentative D call: TRBD2 (6 bases). Source material: blood. The source is a woman aged 40-49 years in good health. CDR3 nucleotide sequence: TGCGCCAGCAGCCAAGAAGTAATAGCAGGGAGGACGCAGTATTTT. Its translation: CASSQEVIAGRTQYF.